The present T cell receptor (beta chain) was sequenced within a study of cytomegalovirus exposure and HLA in healthy donors (TCRdb year 2017). A note on the overall study: An earlier analysis of some 600 of the donors reported around 280 Gb of sequence data and approximately 120 million unique TCR beta sequences obtained from approximately 180 million T cells. Roughly 310 gigabases of sequencing data and tens of millions of unique TCR sequences were included in an early release covering several hundred HLA-typed donors. Of the roughly 400 genotyped donors, 65% to 90% were placed in the genetic ancestry cluster associated with self-reported Caucasian donors. The aim of the study was to test whether cataloging public T cell receptors could identify signatures of past pathogen exposure. The T cell repertoires of 670 or so subjects were profiled by immunosequencing and related to cytomegalovirus serostatus. Besides the first cohort of hundreds of subjects, a separate validation cohort made up of about 120 different subjects was used. To predict cytomegalovirus infection status, the study brought together high-throughput TCR immunosequencing, statistical association of individual TCRs with disease status, and machine learning. To study patterns of TCR occurrence, a later analysis re-analyzed previously published TCR beta repertoires from 600 to 750 donors and added high-resolution HLA genotyping. Rather than drawing on any new phenotypic data, the later analysis identified candidate immune exposures from TCR beta sequences and the way those sequences occurred across donors. An earlier analysis of several hundred of the donors used high-throughput TCR beta sequencing to judge whether each TCR beta V gene segment behaved as functional or pseudogenic. Donor age, sex, ethnicity and CMV serostatus were collected together with the repertoire data. A later genetic analysis took genome-wide SNP genotypes for 398 of the 666 donors and used that subset as a discovery cohort. Every discovery cohort repertoire had been produced on one sequencing platform. HLA typing covered class I and class II loci at four-digit resolution. The number of donors typed differed by locus, with 629-630 for A, B, C, DRB1 and DQB1, over 500 for DQA1, 600 to 610 for DPA1, and approximately 470 for DPB1. Four to six DR-DQ haplotypes were handled as single units for association and clustering, since linkage in the cohort was strong. Across around 400 genotyped donors of the cohort, an average of about 240,000 unique TCR beta nucleotide sequences per donor were sequenced, and roughly a sixth of those sequences were non-productive.

In total, 500 to 700 healthy bone marrow donors made up the cohort. All cohort members were sampled while nominally healthy, although unrecorded immune exposures were likely present. The donor tested CMV seronegative and was one of the 352 seronegative cohort members. Every donor gave a peripheral blood sample, and the peripheral blood mononuclear cells from that sample were used for TCR beta sequencing. Genomic DNA extraction from the blood cell samples was performed with the Qiagen DNeasy Blood Extraction Kit. The germline V and J ends show losses of 8 bases and 1 base respectively, and no gene match explains 7 bases of the junction. The CDR3 has 15 amino acids, counting the end cysteine and phenylalanine. The entry retains the CDR3 DNA only, 45 bases that are in frame from base 1. CDR1 and CDR2 were assigned from the germline V gene as MGHDK and SYGVNS. About this clone: Its antigen has not been determined. Base-call qualities are not available, and no considerably larger clone is one nucleotide away.

The library was generated by the immunoSEQ multiplex PCR assay. For the multiplex PCR, a mixture combining 60 forward primers for TCR Vbeta segments and 13 reverse primers for TCR Jbeta segments was used. A multiplex PCR assay on genomic DNA amplified the CDR3 region of rearranged TCR beta genes. The amplified TCR beta libraries were sequenced on the Illumina HiSeq System as 87-base-pair reads. As for the authors' bioinformatics: In a later analysis, tens of millions of unique TCR beta chains were counted across the approximately 640 repertoires, and around 10 million of these chains were shared by at least two donors. To remove PCR and sequencing errors, raw reads were error-corrected and collapsed into unique sequences using a nearest-neighbor algorithm that merged closely related sequences. V, D and J gene segments were assigned by aligning CDR3 sequences to IMGT reference sequences. Each retained sequence needed at least a six-nucleotide match to both a V gene segment and a J gene segment. A rearrangement counted as productive if the CDR3 had no stop codons and remained in frame with V and J, and every other rearrangement counted as non-productive. CDR3 was defined by IMGT convention, running from the second conserved V-encoded cysteine to the conserved J-encoded phenylalanine. The earlier analysis of fewer than 750 of the donors excluded sequences that lacked an unambiguous match to a single V gene segment. In an earlier analysis of 587 of the donors, V segments were called functional above 56.7% productive rearrangements and were called segregating when the between-donor standard deviation exceeded 5%. To diagnose cytomegalovirus status from the catalog of TCR beta chain sequences, a statistical classification framework was built. In a later analysis, V and J genes were assigned by comparing TCR nucleotide sequences against IMGT/GENE-DB human TR gene sequences. A later analysis assigned CDR3 sequences and most-parsimonious VDJ recombination scenarios with the TCRdist pipeline. A later analysis defined each TCR beta chain by its CDR3 amino acid sequence plus V-gene family, and excluded reads lacking a unique V-gene family. As a way to deal with suspected cross-contamination and a sequencing artifact, a later analysis dropped 592 nucleotide sequences that were highly shared and had low generation probability. For each public chain, a later analysis derived a clonal expansion index from normalized ranks of inferred template counts within each repertoire. In a later analysis, generation probabilities were computed using a VDJ recombination model fitted to out-of-frame rearrangements, and the results were checked against IGoR. In a later analysis, hypergeometric tests were used to score TCR-TCR, TCR-HLA and TCR-CMV co-occurrence, with a repertoire-size bias correction applied to TCR pairs. False discovery rates were estimated in a later analysis by permuting HLA or CMV assignments 20 times. In a later analysis, co-occurring TCRs were grouped using DBSCAN, and TCRdist sequence similarity was added for clustering within HLA-allele-positive subsets. Repertoires with fewer than 30,000 or more than 120,000 public chains were left out of co-occurrence clustering, as were about 5 repertoires with anomalous nucleotide sharing. Here the immuneACCESS table is served through TCRdb, limited to in-frame sequences with V and J called. Missing clones are a known gap in these copies; in checked studies unresolved V genes cover under half, and the rest lacks a known reason. The V and J calls and clone size are taken from that table; D and trimming were inferred from the DNA. The sample contains fewer than 200,000 clones, about four fifths of them found a single time. The top ten hold around 1.7% of the sample.

Beyond this particular receptor, the publication reports: The 87-base-pair reads could not distinguish some IMGT-functional V segments, including TRBV6-2 and TRBV6-3, so those segments were excluded. This cohort had only TCR beta chains sequenced, and the lack of alpha or paired-chain data limited which features could be detected. Roughly 17 rarely observed V segments, including chromosome 9 orphons, were excluded from the earlier analysis of about 610 of the donors because counts were too low. An association between a missense DCLRE1C variant and V-gene and J-gene trimming of TCR beta chains was found in a later genetic analysis and replicated in an independent cohort. Linkage disequilibrium might explain the correlated functional status among segregating V segments, but an unknown experimental factor could not be excluded. A further reported finding was that TCR beta sequences accurately predicted the HLA-A and HLA-B alleles for most subjects in the first cohort. When HLA alleles, especially DR and DQ, strongly co-occurred, attributing TCR associations to individual alleles was difficult. Cytomegalovirus status was reported to be diagnosed by the classifier with high specificity and sensitivity in both the original and validation cohorts. A group of highly shared sequence variants was considered likely to be a technical artifact of the sequencing pipeline. A later analysis found that TCR association rates varied across HLA loci, with DRB1 alleles showing the most associated TCRs and HLA-C alleles the fewest. According to a later analysis, most CMV-associated TCR beta chains appeared to be HLA-restricted, and the HLA associations seemed to be driven largely by CMV exposure. In a later analysis, HLA-associated TCR beta chains were found to be more clonally expanded and to have lower generation probabilities than equally common non-associated chains. The authors suggested that the approach could potentially be generalized to other disease states and immunological phenotypes. The study listed 170 or so TCR beta chains as associated with cytomegalovirus. Most TCR sequences were seen in very few donors, while some public TCRs were found in many individuals. In an earlier analysis of 587 of the donors, most TCR beta V segments appeared in productive rearrangements about 87% or about 30% of the time, broadly matching IMGT annotations. CMV serostatus was the only immune exposure information available for the cohort. A later analysis reported that several top co-occurrence clusters appeared linked to parvovirus B19, influenza, CMV and Epstein-Barr virus. Because HLA typing was missing for some donors at each locus, association tests included only the typed subset. Roughly uniform sequencing depth across donors was assumed in presence/absence analyses, although this assumption may not hold. At a false discovery rate of 0.05, a later analysis linked under 20,000 TCR beta sequences to specific HLA alleles. In a later genetic analysis, fewer N-insertions in productive TCRs were reported among donors in an Asian-associated ancestry cluster than the approximately 710-donor mean. In vitro tests confirmed that three of the cytomegalovirus-associated TCR beta chains recognize cytomegalovirus antigens.

This sequence was found in a woman aged 18-29 years in good health and CMV-seronegative. Recombination connected TRBV25-1 to TRBJ2-2; TRBD2 lines up with 7 middle nucleotides. The sequencing input was PBMCs. The CDR3 reads CASQRGGMNTGELFF. Here is the DNA: TGTGCCAGCCAGAGGGGAGGGATGAACACCGGGGAGCTGTTTTTT.